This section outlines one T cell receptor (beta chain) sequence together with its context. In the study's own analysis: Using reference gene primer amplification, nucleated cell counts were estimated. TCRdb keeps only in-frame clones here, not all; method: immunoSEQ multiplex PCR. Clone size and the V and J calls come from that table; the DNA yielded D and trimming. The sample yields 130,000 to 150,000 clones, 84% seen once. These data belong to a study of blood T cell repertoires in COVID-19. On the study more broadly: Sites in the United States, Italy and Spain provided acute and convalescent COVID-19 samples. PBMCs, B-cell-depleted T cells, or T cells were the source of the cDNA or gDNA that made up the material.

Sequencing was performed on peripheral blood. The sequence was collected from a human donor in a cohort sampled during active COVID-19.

CDR3 DNA: TGTGCCAGTAGTACAGGGGGCGGAGATACGCAGTATTTT. As protein: CASSTGGGDTQYF. The gene calls are TRBV19 and TRBJ2-3, with 8 nucleotides matching TRBD1. The CDR3 spans 13 residues. V trimming: 4 bases; J trimming: 5 bases; junction bases outside the gene matches: 2. From germline, CDR1 is LNHDA and CDR2 SQIVND (reference sequence).